The T cell receptor beta chain described here comes from a study of T cell responses to AZD1222 COVID-19 vaccine. Regarding the study as a whole: Regions 160-218 and 743-854 dominated among vaccine-associated CD4 TCRs spanning spike. There were repertoire samples only from the period after the peak T cell response. Spike-specific TCR breadth and depth grew following two AZD1222 doses. Most donors were white British and more were female, and clonal diversity was possibly underestimated.

Germline CDR1 is LNHDA and CDR2 is SQIVND (reference sequence). The CDR3 has 13 residues. V lost 4 bases to trimming and J lost 9 bases, with 13 bases between them. Repertoires were generated with immunoSEQ multiplex PCR, while TCRdb's copy carries only in-frame clones and drops some. Among over 120,000 clones listed, more than 85% were seen once. As regards this clone: Its specificity is not known.

The chain combines TRBV19 with TRBJ2-1; D remains unclear. The clonotype comes from an adult in good health. The sample in question was peripheral blood, obtained on day 0 of AZD1222 vaccination. CDR3 protein: CASSTQRGSEQFF. The CDR3 DNA reads as TGTGCCAGTAGTACCCAGCGTGGCAGTGAGCAGTTCTTC.